This TCR beta chain was identified in a study of graft-versus-host responses after intestinal transplantation. For the study at large: Grafts were multivisceral, liver-intestinal, or isolated intestinal. Each patient got anti-thymocyte globulin induction, then tacrolimus and steroids for about 3 years.

The CDR3 covers 13 residues. CDR1 SGHRS and CDR2 YFSETQ come from the germline V gene. V gave up 1 base and J gave up 6 bases, with 11 bases separating them. Notes on this clone: No antigen is known for it.

Sequencing was performed with immunoSEQ multiplex PCR; in TCRdb, only in-frame clones are kept and a portion is missing. The repertoire holds 90,000 to 120,000 clones, with 80% to 90% as singletons. The chain combines TRBV5-1 with TRBJ2-7; D remains unclear. The receptor comes from a human donor who was the organ donor for an intestinal transplant. The sample consisted of unstimulated CD4+ T cells sorted from spleen or lymph node cells, taken before transplant. The CDR3 sequence is CASSLQYLGEQYF. The CDR3 nucleotides are TGCGCCAGCAGCTTGCAGTATCTGGGCGAGCAGTACTTC.